This T cell receptor beta chain was recovered during a study of Ad26.COV2.S vaccination and SARS-CoV-2 variants. Some clones are missing from TCRdb's copy, which holds only in-frame ones; the method was immunoSEQ multiplex PCR. The sample lists around 450,000 clones, roughly nine tenths occurring once. The germline gives CDR1 SGHTA, CDR2 FQGNSA. This CDR3 contains 16 residues. The junction had 9 bases not matched to a gene; V was cut back by 3 bases and J by 6 bases. Treatment here: roughly 19 received Ad26.COV2.S at low or high dose, single or two shots; roughly five received placebo; per-sample allocation not given. Samples analyzed were those drawn on day 63 after the first vaccine or placebo injection.

The chain combines TRBV7-2 with TRBJ2-1, with 9 bases identical to TRBD2. This material consisted of peripheral blood, taken in a trial of Ad26.COV2.S vaccine versus placebo. The receptor comes from a person between 18 and 65 years old who received the Ad26.COV2.S COVID-19 vaccine or a placebo. The CDR3 is CASSFYAGLASNEQFF. The CDR3 nucleotides read TGTGCCAGCAGCTTCTATGCGGGACTAGCATCCAATGAGCAGTTCTTC.